This section outlines one TCR beta chain sequence together with its context. These data originate in a study of blood T cell repertoires in COVID-19. In the study overall: T cells, B-cell-depleted T cells, or PBMCs provided the cDNA or gDNA that served as material.

Libraries were prepared by immunoSEQ multiplex PCR; TCRdb keeps only in-frame clonotypes and omits some of them. The data show roughly 280,000 clones, about 87% seen once. CDR3 length: 16 residues. The germline V gene encodes CDR1 SGHTA and CDR2 FQGNSA. The V and J ends lost 1 base and 7 bases, in that order; junction bases with no gene match: 10. The receptor was isolated from a woman between 50 and 59 years old who had recovered from COVID-19. The sequenced sample was PBMCs or T cells enriched from blood (not recorded which). The chain combines TRBV7-2 with TRBJ2-1; 7 nucleotides line up with TRBD2. The CDR3 region has the DNA TGTGCCAGCAGCTTAGTTTGGGGGAGGGCCAGTAATGAGCAGTTCTTC. It yields the protein CASSLVWGRASNEQFF. Full variable domain (missing parts from reference TRBV7-2 and TRBJ2-1): GAGVSQSPSNKVTEKGKDVELRCDPISGHTALYWYRQSLGQGLEFLIYFQGNSAPDKSGLPSDRFSAERTGGSVSTLTIQRTQQEDSAVYLCASSLVWGRASNEQFFGPGTRLTVL.